Included here is one T cell receptor (beta chain) sequence, with context. This entry comes from a study of control samples from healthy donors and cancer patients. Germline V lookup: CDR1 WNHNN, CDR2 SYGVQD (reference sequence). Deletions cut 5 bases from V and 1 base from J, with 11 bases between. The CDR3 has 15 amino acids. Repertoires were generated with immunoSEQ multiplex PCR, while TCRdb's copy carries only in-frame clones and drops some. The sample lists 150,000 or so clones, roughly 92% occurring once. The TCR comes from a woman in her thirties in good health. The V call is TRBV10-1, the J call TRBJ2-2; D is perhaps TRBD1 (6 bases). The sequencing input was blood. The CDR3 nucleotides read TGCGCCAGCAGTAAGACGACAGGGAACACCGGGGAGCTGTTTTTT. Protein sequence: CASSKTTGNTGELFF.